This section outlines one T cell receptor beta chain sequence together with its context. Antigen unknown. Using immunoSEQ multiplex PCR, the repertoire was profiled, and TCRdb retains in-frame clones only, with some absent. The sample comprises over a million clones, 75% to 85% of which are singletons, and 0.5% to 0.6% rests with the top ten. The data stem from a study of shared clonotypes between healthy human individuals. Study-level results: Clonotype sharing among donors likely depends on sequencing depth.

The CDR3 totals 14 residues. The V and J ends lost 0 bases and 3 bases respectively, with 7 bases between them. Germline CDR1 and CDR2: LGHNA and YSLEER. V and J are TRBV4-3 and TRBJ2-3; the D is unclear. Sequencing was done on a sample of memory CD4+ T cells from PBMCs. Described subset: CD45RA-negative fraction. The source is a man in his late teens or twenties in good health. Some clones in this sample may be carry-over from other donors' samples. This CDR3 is CASSQETLTDTQYF. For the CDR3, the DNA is TGCGCCAGCAGCCAAGAAACATTAACAGATACGCAGTATTTT.